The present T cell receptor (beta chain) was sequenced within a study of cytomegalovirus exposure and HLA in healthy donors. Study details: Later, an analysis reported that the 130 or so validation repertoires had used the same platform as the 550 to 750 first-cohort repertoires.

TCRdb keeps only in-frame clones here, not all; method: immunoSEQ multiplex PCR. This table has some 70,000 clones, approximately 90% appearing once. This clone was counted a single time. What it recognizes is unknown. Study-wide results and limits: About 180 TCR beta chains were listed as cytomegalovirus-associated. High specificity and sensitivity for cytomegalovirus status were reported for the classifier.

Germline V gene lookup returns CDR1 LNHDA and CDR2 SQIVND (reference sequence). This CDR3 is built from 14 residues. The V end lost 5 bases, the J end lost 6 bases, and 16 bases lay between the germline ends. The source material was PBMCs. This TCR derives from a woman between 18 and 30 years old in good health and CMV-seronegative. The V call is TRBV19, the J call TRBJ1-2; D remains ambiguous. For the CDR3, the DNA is TGTGCCAGTAGTCCCTCCCTTAGCGGTAATGGCTACACCTTC. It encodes CASSPSLSGNGYTF.